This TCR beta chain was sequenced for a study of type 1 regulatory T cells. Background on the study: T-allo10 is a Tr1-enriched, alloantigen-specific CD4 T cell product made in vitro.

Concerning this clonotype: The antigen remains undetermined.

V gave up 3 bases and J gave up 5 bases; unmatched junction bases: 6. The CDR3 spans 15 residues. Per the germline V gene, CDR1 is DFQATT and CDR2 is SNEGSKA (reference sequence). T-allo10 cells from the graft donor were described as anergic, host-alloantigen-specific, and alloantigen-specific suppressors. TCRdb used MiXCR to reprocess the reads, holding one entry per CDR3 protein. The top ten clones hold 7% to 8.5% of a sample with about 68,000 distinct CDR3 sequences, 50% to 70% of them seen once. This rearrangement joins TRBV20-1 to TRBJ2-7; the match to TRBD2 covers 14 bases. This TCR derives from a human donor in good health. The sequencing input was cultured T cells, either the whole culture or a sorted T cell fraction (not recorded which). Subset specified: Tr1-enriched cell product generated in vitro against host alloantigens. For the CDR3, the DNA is TGCAGTGCTAGGGTGGGACTAGCGGGAGCCCACGAGCAGTACTTC. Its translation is CSARVGLAGAHEQYF.